This T cell receptor beta chain originates from a study of somatic mutations in cytotoxic T cells in rheumatoid arthritis. This clone has only a few counts. Its antigen is still unknown. Produced via immunoSEQ multiplex PCR; TCRdb's table is partial and in-frame only. In the table there are over 8,500 clones, roughly 73% of which are singletons. General study points: For patients with rheumatoid arthritis, CD8+ clonality went up with age, while healthy controls showed no such change. Over 20% of CD8+ cells belonged to the largest CD8+ clone in about an eighth of the roughly 60 patients.

With median age 56 years (range roughly 20-75) and 50% to 65% female, healthy controls came from blood donor buffy coats. Germline lookup yields CDR1 MDHEN and CDR2 SYDVKM. The V and J ends lost 5 bases and 8 bases, in that order; junction bases with no gene match: 16. The CDR3 sequence is 16 residues long. The V and J genes are TRBV28 and TRBJ2-3; TRBD1 matches at 7 bases. The receptor comes from a man in his 60s in good health. Sequenced: CD8+ T cells sorted from blood. The CDR3 nucleotides are TGTGCCAGCAGTGCTCGACAGGGTTCCGCTTTCGGTACGCAGTATTTT. Amino acid sequence: CASSARQGSAFGTQYF. Full variable domain (remainder filled in from reference TRBV28 and TRBJ2-3): DVKVTQSSRYLVKRTGEKVFLECVQDMDHENMFWYRQDPGLGLRLIYFSYDVKMKEKGDIPEGYSVSREKKERFSLILESASTNQTSMYLCASSARQGSAFGTQYFGPGTRLTVL.